Here is one TCR beta chain with its context. This entry comes from a study of blood T cell repertoires in COVID-19. Germline CDR1 and CDR2: GTSNPN and SVGIG (reference sequence). With 3 bases clipped from V and 0 bases from J, the junction kept 5 bases outside the gene matches. CDR3 size: 15 residues. Assay: immunoSEQ multiplex PCR; the TCRdb copy retains only in-frame clones and omits some. The sample lists about 130,000 clones, approximately 90% seen once, with less than 5.5% in the top ten. Patients in Seattle were enrolled during active infection, then followed longitudinally. The sequence was obtained from a man between 60 and 70 years old with COVID-19, enrolled during active disease. The chain couples TRBV30 to TRBJ1-5, with 7 bases aligning to TRBD1. The sequenced material came from peripheral blood. The CDR3 DNA reads TGTGCCTGGAGACCCCGGACAGGTAGCAATCAGCCCCAGCATTTT. Translation: CAWRPRTGSNQPQHF.